The 22 T cell receptor beta chains in this list originate from one sample, sequenced in a study of cytomegalovirus exposure and HLA in healthy donors. Sequencing was performed with immunoSEQ multiplex PCR; in TCRdb, only in-frame clones are kept and a portion is missing. The sample has roughly 100,000 clones, around 87% seen once; the top ten hold about 4%. Sequenced material: PBMCs. The receptor set was obtained from a woman aged 18-29 years in good health and CMV-seropositive.

The genes are TRBV7-6 and TRBJ2-1; D is perhaps TRBD2 (6 bases). The CDR3 sequence is 11 residues long. Germline assignment: CDR1 SGHVS and CDR2 FNYEAQ. The ends were cut back, 5 bases at V and 9 bases at J, with 8 bases in the middle. The CDR3 DNA follows: TGTGCCAGCAGCCCCGGGGGTGAGCAGTTCTTC. It encodes CASSPGGEQFF.

Only a few counts were recorded for this clone. The rearrangement uses TRBV28 and TRBJ1-2; D is possibly TRBD1 (5 bases). Germline V gene lookup returns CDR1 MDHEN and CDR2 SYDVKM. V gave up 6 bases and J gave up 9 bases, with 20 bases separating them. The CDR3 extends over 14 amino acids. CDR3 nucleotide sequence: TGTGCCAGCAGATCCGACGGGGGGAGCCGGAGCTACACCTTC. Translated, it gives CASRSDGGSRSYTF.

This chain connects TRBV5-6 to TRBJ2-7, with a weak D call TRBD2 (6 bases). The CDR3 spans 16 residues. Germline CDR1 and CDR2: SGHDT and YYEEEE. V lost 5 bases to trimming and J lost 2 bases, with 20 bases between them. The CDR3, as DNA: TGTGCCAGCAGTAACGGGCCTAGCGTTACCACCTACGAGCAGTACTTC. It encodes CASSNGPSVTTYEQYF.

The chain combines TRBV5-8 with TRBJ2-2; no firm D call. This CDR3 contains 12 residues. The germline gives CDR1 SGHTS, CDR2 YDEGEE. Trimming cost V 4 bases and J 5 bases, with 6 bases left between them. The CDR3 region is CASSLSTGELFF. The CDR3 DNA follows: TGTGCCAGCAGCCTATCAACCGGGGAGCTGTTTTTT.

The rearrangement uses TRBV7-9 and TRBJ1-2; 8 nucleotides match TRBD1. There are 14 residues in the CDR3. Trimming at V came to 5 bases and at J to 8 bases, leaving 10 bases not matched to a gene. CDR1 and CDR2 from the germline V gene are SEHNR and FQNEAQ (reference sequence). CDR3 nucleotides: TGTGCCAGCAGCCCGTCCGGGACAGGACACGGCTACACCTTC. It specifies CASSPSGTGHGYTF. Combining the CDR3 with reference TRBV7-9 and TRBJ1-2 gives the whole variable domain DTGVSQNPRHKITKRGQNVTFRCDPISEHNRLYWYRQTLGQGPEFLTYFQNEAQLEKSRLLSDRFSAERPKGSFSTLEIQRTEQGDSAMYLCASSPSGTGHGYTFGSGTRLTVV.

CDR3: CASSLLDSSTDTQYF. The CDR3 nucleotides read TGTGCCAGTAGCCTTCTAGATTCGTCGACAGATACGCAGTATTTT. The gene calls are TRBV19 and TRBJ2-3; D gene uncertain. This CDR3 has 15 residues. V lost 6 bases and J lost 3, with 16 bases in between. Looked up from germline, CDR1 is LNHDA and CDR2 is SQIVND (reference sequence).

The chain combines TRBV5-1 with TRBJ2-7, with 9 bases that match TRBD1. The CDR3 loop spans 15 amino acids. The trim removed 1 base at V and 4 bases at J, leaving 6 bases unmatched. Per the germline V gene, CDR1 is SGHRS and CDR2 is YFSETQ. The CDR3 DNA is TGCGCCAGCAGCTTGATTTGGGACAGGGAATACGAGCAGTACTTC. It translates to CASSLIWDREYEQYF.

The V and J genes are TRBV2 and TRBJ2-7, with D hard to call. CDR3 length equals 12 residues. Germline V gives CDR1 SNHLY, CDR2 FYNNEI. Trimming pared 8 bases from V and 4 bases from J, leaving 12 bases between. The CDR3 sequence is CASGSYRYEQYF. For the CDR3, the DNA is TGTGCCAGCGGAAGTTACAGATACGAGCAGTACTTC.

This clone has more than one count but fewer than ten. This chain uses TRBV7-8 with TRBJ2-1, with D maybe TRBD1 (6 bases). Germline CDR1 SGHVS, CDR2 FQNEAQ. This CDR3 spans 21 amino acids. Trimming removed 2 bases from V and 0 bases from J, with 26 bases in between. CDR3 loop: CASSLKRLHGQPLSSYNEQFF. The DNA for the CDR3 is TGTGCCAGCAGCTTAAAGAGGCTGCACGGACAGCCCCTTAGCTCCTACAATGAGCAGTTCTTC.

The chain couples TRBV27 to TRBJ1-1, with D possibly being TRBD1 (6 bases). Germline loops: CDR1 MNHEY, CDR2 SMNVEV (reference sequence). Between the trimmed V and J ends, which lost 0 bases and 4 bases, there was a span of 15 bases. CDR3 length: 16 amino acids. The CDR3 DNA sequence: TGTGCCAGCAGTTTATCGTCGGGGGGCGCGGGCACTGAAGCTTTCTTT. Amino acid sequence: CASSLSSGGAGTEAFF.

Details on this clone: The sample holds other DNA sequences that translate to the same CDR3. The chain uses TRBV7-9 and TRBJ2-7; TRBD2 matches at 8 bases. Germline assignment: CDR1 SEHNR and CDR2 FQNEAQ (reference sequence). The CDR3 spans 11 residues. Trimming took 4 bases from V and 7 from J; bases not matched to a gene: 0. As DNA, the CDR3 is TGTGCCAGCAGCTCTAGCGGGGAGCAGTACTTC. Translation gives CASSSSGEQYF. The full variable domain, with the rest looked up from reference TRBV7-9 and TRBJ2-7, is DTGVSQNPRHKITKRGQNVTFRCDPISEHNRLYWYRQTLGQGPEFLTYFQNEAQLEKSRLLSDRFSAERPKGSFSTLEIQRTEQGDSAMYLCASSSSGEQYFGPGTRLTVT.

The rearrangement joins TRBV4-1 to TRBJ1-1, with 12 bases that match TRBD1. This CDR3 comprises 16 residues. The ends lost 4 bases at V and 5 bases at J; junction bases unmatched: 8. CDR1 and CDR2 from the germline V gene are MGHRA and YSYEKL. The CDR3 DNA sequence: TGCGCCAGCAGCCGCCGGGACAGGGGGCTTGTGACTGAAGCTTTCTTT. Translated: CASSRRDRGLVTEAFF.

This clone has a single count. This chain connects TRBV6-1 to TRBJ2-7; 8 positions match TRBD1. The CDR3 is 14 residues long. From germline, CDR1 is MNHNS and CDR2 SASEGT. The V gene end was trimmed by 1 base and the J gene end by 3 bases; junction bases not matched to a gene: 2. This chain's CDR3 is CASSEGTGLYEQYF. The CDR3 DNA reads TGTGCCAGCAGTGAAGGGACAGGGCTCTACGAGCAGTACTTC.

The V and J genes are TRBV7-2 and TRBJ2-7, with 15 bases that match TRBD2. Losses at the gene ends were 6 bases for V and 6 bases for J; bases not matched to a gene: 6. The CDR3 runs 15 residues. Germline V gene data show CDR1 as SGHTA and CDR2 as FQGNSA. DNA of the CDR3: TGTGCCAGCAGTCGGGGGACTAGCGGGAGGAGCGAGCAGTACTTC. Its protein is CASSRGTSGRSEQYF.

The chain couples TRBV29-1 to TRBJ1-1; D not certain. The germline CDR1 and CDR2 sequences are SQVTM and ANQGSEA. Trimming cost V 6 bases and J 5 bases, with 13 bases left between them. There are 12 residues in the CDR3. The CDR3 nucleotides are TGCAGCGTGTCGACTCTCGGTACTGAAGCTTTCTTT. This codes for CSVSTLGTEAFF.

V is TRBV28 and J is TRBJ1-4; D gene uncertain. V lost 6 bases and J lost 8, with 10 bases in between. This CDR3 spans 12 amino acids. Germline assignment: CDR1 MDHEN and CDR2 SYDVKM. The CDR3 loop is CASSRGTEKLFF. In nucleotides, the CDR3 is TGTGCCAGCAGCCGGGGTACCGAAAAACTGTTTTTT.

The chain employs TRBV11-2 and TRBJ2-7, with 9 bases lining up with TRBD1. V trimming: 6 bases; J trimming: 7 bases; junction bases outside the gene matches: 13. The CDR3 has 15 amino acids. Germline-derived CDR1 and CDR2 are SGHAT and FQNNGV. CDR3 loop: CASRYPGQGGLEQYF. CDR3 nucleotides: TGTGCCAGCAGGTACCCGGGACAGGGCGGTTTGGAGCAGTACTTC.

The chain carries TRBV28 and TRBJ2-7, with 9 bases fitting TRBD2. The CDR3 runs to 15 residues. V shed 5 bases, J shed 5 bases, and the junction held 10 bases outside the gene matches. In germline, CDR1 is MDHEN, CDR2 SYDVKM. CDR3 amino acids: CASSARREGPDEQYF. CDR3 bases: TGTGCCAGCAGTGCCAGGCGGGAGGGCCCAGACGAGCAGTACTTC.

The J gene is TRBJ1-5, the V gene TRBV5-1; a weak D match, TRBD1 (5 bases). Between the trimmed V and J ends, which lost 5 bases and 5 bases, there was a span of 17 bases. The germline V gene encodes CDR1 SGHRS and CDR2 YFSETQ. This CDR3 contains 15 residues. The CDR3 sequence is CASRPAGGRDQPQHF. CDR3 DNA sequence: TGCGCCAGCAGACCCGCCGGGGGTAGGGATCAGCCCCAGCATTTT.

A few counts support this clone. The chain joins TRBV10-3 to TRBJ2-7; 7 bases map to TRBD1. The CDR3 has 11 amino acids. Germline CDR1 reads ENHRY; CDR2 reads SYGVKD. J lost 5 bases, V lost 8 bases, and 3 bases had no gene match. CDR3 in amino acids: CAIRQGNEQYF. CDR3 sequence (DNA): TGTGCCATCCGACAGGGAAACGAGCAGTACTTC.

The chain has TRBV11-1 and TRBJ2-1, with 9 bases identical to TRBD2. Germline assignment: CDR1 SGHAT and CDR2 FQDESV (reference sequence). Trimming took 4 bases from V and 8 from J; bases not matched to a gene: 6. The CDR3 is 14 residues long. In nucleotides, the CDR3 is TGTGCCAGCAGCTCTAGCGGGAATAGACATGAGCAGTTCTTC. Its translation is CASSSSGNRHEQFF.

V is TRBV28 and J is TRBJ1-1; 9 bases agree with TRBD1. CDR1 and CDR2 from the germline V gene are MDHEN and SYDVKM. J was trimmed by 1 base and V by 5 bases; bases with no gene match: 5. This CDR3 has 15 residues. The CDR3 region is CASSIPGQGNTEAFF. In DNA, the CDR3 is TGTGCCAGCAGTATCCCGGGACAGGGGAACACTGAAGCTTTCTTT.